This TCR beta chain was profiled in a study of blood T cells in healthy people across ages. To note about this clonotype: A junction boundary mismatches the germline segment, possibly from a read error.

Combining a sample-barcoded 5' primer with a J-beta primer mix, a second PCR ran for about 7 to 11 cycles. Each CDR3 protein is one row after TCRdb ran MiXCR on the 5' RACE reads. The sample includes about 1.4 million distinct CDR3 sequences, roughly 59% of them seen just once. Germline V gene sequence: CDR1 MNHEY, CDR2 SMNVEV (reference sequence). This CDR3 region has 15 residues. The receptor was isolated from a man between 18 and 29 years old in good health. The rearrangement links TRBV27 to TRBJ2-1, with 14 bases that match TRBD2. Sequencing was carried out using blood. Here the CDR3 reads CAGSFGTSGGYEQFF. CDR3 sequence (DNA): TGTGCCGGCAGTTTTGGGACTAGCGGGGGATATGAGCAGTTCTTC.